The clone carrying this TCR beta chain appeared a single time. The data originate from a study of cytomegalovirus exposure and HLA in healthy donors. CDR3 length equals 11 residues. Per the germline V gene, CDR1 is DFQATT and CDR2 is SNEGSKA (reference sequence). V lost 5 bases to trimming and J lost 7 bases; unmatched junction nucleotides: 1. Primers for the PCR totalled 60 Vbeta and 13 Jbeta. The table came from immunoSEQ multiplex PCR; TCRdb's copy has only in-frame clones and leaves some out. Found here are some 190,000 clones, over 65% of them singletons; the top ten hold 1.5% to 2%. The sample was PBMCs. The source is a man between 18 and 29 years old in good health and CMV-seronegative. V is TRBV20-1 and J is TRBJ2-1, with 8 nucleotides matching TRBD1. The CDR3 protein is CSARDRNEQFF. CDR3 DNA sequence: TGCAGTGCTCGGGACAGGAATGAGCAGTTCTTC.